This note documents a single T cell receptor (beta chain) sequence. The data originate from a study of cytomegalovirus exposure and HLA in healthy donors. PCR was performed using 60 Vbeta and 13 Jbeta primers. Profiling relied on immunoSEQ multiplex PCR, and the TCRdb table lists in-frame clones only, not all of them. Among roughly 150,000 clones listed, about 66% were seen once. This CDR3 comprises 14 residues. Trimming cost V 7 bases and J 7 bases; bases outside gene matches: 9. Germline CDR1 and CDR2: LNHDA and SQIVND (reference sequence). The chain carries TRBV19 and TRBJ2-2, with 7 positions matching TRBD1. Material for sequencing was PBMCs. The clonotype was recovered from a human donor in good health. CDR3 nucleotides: TGTGCCAGTAAAGGGGGCTTAGTTGGCGGGGAGCTGTTTTTT. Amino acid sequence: CASKGGLVGGELFF.